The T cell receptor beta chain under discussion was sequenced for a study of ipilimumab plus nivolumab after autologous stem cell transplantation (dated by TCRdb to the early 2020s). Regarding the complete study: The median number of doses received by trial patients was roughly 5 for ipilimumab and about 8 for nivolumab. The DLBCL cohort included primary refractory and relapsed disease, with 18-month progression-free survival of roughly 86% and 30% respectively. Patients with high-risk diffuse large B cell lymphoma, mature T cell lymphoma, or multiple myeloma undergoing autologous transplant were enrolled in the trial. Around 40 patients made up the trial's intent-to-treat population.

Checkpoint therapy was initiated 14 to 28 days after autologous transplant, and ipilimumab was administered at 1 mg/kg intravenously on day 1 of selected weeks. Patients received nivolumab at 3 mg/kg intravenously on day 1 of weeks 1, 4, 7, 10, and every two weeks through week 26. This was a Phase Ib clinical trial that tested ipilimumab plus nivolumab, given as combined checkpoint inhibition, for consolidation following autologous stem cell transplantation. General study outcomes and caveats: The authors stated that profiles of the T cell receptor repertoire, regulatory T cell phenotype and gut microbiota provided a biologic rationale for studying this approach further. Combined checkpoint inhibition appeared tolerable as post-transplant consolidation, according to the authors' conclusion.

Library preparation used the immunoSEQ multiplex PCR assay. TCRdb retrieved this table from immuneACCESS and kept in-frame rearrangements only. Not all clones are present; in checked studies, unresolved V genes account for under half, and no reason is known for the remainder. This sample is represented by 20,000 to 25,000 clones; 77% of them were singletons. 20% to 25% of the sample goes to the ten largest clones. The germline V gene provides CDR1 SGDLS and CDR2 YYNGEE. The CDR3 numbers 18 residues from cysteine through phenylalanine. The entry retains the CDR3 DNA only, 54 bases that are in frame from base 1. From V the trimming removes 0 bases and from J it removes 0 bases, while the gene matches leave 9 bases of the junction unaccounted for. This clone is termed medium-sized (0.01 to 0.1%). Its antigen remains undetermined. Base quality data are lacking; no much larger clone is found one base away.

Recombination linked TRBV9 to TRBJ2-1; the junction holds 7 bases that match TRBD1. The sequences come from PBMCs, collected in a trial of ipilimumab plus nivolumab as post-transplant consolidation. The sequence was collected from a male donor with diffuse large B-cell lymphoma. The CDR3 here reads CASSVEGDSPSSYNEQFF. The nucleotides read TGTGCCAGCAGCGTAGAAGGGGACAGTCCAAGCTCCTACAATGAGCAGTTCTTC.